The rows below give T cell receptor beta chains drawn from one sample of a study of control samples from healthy donors and cancer patients. Clones were sequenced by immunoSEQ multiplex PCR, and TCRdb holds only the in-frame ones, with some missing. Of approximately 82,000 clones in the sample, 93% were seen once. The sample consisted of PBMCs. The receptors originated from a woman aged 40 to 50 with lung cancer. CDR3s include the opening cysteine and the closing phenylalanine or tryptophan. D genes are given only for firm matches.

j_call d_call v_call cdr3_aa cdr3_nt
TRBJ2-5 NA TRBV19 CASSIAGGETQYF TGTGCCAGTAGTATAGCCGGGGGAGAGACCCAGTACTTC
TRBJ1-4 TRBD1 TRBV5-6 CASSRTGTGGEKLFF TGTGCCAGCAGCCGCACCGGGACAGGGGGTGAAAAACTGTTTTTT
TRBJ1-1 TRBD1 TRBV5-4 CASSLGEGQAHPEAFF TGTGCCAGCAGCTTAGGAGAGGGACAGGCCCACCCTGAAGCTTTCTTT
TRBJ1-1 NA TRBV28 CASNLGGPVPEAFF TGTGCCAGCAACCTTGGTGGGCCTGTACCTGAAGCTTTCTTT
TRBJ2-1 NA TRBV16 CASSHLKSSYNEQFF TGTGCCAGCAGCCACCTGAAATCCTCCTACAATGAGCAGTTCTTC
TRBJ1-1 NA TRBV2 CASSVRFSAQGEAFF TGTGCCAGCAGTGTTAGGTTTTCAGCCCAAGGAGAAGCTTTCTTT
TRBJ2-1 TRBD2 TRBV9 CASSVDSGGTGNEQFF TGTGCCAGCAGCGTAGATAGCGGGGGTACCGGCAATGAGCAGTTCTTC
TRBJ2-7 NA TRBV15 CATSSPTGTYEQYF TGTGCCACCAGCTCCCCAACAGGGACCTACGAGCAGTACTTC
TRBJ2-1 NA TRBV7-2 CASSLASQGSWNEQFF TGTGCCAGCAGCTTAGCGTCTCAGGGTAGTTGGAATGAGCAGTTCTTC
TRBJ1-2 NA TRBV4-1 CASSWGRDGYTF TGCGCCAGCAGCTGGGGTCGGGATGGCTACACCTTC